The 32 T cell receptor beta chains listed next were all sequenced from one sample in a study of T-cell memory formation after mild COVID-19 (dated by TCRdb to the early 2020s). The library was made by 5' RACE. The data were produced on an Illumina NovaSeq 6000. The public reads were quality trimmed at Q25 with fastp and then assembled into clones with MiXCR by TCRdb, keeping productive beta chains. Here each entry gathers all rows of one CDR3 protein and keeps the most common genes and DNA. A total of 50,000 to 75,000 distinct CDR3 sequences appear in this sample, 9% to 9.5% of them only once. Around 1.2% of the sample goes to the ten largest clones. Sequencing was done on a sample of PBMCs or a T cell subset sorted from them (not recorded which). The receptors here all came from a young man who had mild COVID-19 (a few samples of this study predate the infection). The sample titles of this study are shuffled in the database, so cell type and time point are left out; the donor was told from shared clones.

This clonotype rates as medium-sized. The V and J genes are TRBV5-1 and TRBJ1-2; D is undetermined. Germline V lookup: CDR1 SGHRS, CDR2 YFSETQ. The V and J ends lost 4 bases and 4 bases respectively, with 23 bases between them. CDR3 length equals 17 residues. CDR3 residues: CASSADPTSGLSYGYTF. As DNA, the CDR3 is TGCGCCAGCAGCGCCGACCCGACCTCCGGGTTAAGCTATGGCTACACCTTC.

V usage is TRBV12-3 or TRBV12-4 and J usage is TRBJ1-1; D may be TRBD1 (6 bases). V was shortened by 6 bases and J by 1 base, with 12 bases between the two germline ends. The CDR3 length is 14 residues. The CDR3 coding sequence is TGTGCCAGCAGACCACAGGGATCGAACACTGAAGCTTTCTTT. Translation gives CASRPQGSNTEAFF.

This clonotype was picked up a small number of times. The chain's CDR3 is CASNTGTGVAGANVLTF. The CDR3 bases are TGTGCCAGCAATACCGGGACAGGGGTGGCCGGGGCCAACGTCCTGACTTTC. V and J are TRBV6-5 and TRBJ2-6; 10 bases align to TRBD1. The germline CDR1 and CDR2 sequences are MNHEY and SVGAGI. The CDR3 loop spans 17 amino acids. With 7 bases clipped from V and 4 bases from J, the junction kept 10 bases outside the gene matches.

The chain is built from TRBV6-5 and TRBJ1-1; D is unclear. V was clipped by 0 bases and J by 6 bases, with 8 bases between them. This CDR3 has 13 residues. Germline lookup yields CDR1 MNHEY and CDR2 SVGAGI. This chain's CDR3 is CASSYSPGAEAFF. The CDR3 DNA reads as TGTGCCAGCAGTTACTCGCCGGGCGCTGAAGCTTTCTTT.

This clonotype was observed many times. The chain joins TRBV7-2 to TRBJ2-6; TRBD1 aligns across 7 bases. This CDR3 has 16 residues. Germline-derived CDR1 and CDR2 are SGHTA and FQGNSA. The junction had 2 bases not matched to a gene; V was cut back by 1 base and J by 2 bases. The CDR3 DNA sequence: TGTGCCAGCAGCTTAGGGACAGGTGCTGGGGCCAACGTCCTGACTTTC. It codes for CASSLGTGAGANVLTF.

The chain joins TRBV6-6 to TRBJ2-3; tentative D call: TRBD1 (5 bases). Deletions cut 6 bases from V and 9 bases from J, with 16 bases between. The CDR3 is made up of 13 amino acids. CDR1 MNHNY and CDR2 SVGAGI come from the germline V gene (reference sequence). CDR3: CASSSARTSTQYF. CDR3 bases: TGTGCCAGCAGCTCAGCGAGGACATCGACGCAGTATTTT.

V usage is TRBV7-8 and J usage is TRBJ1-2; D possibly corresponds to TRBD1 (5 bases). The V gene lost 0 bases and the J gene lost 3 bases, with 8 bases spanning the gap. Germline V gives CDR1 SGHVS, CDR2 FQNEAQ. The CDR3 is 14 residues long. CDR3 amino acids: CASSLAGTDYGYTF. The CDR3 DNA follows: TGTGCCAGCAGCTTAGCCGGGACGGACTATGGCTACACCTTC.

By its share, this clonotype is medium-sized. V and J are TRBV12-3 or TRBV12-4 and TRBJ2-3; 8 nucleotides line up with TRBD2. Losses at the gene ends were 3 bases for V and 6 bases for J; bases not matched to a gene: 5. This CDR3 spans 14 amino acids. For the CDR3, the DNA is TGTGCCAGCAGTTTGGGACTAGGGTTCGATACGCAGTATTTT. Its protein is CASSLGLGFDTQYF.

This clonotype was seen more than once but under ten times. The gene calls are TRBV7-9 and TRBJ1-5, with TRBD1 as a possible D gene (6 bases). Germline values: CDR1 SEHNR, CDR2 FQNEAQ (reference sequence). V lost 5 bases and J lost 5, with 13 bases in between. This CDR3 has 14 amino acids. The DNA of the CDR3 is TGTGCCAGCAGCCCCCTGGGGGCCGATCAGCCCCAGCATTTT. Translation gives CASSPLGADQPQHF.

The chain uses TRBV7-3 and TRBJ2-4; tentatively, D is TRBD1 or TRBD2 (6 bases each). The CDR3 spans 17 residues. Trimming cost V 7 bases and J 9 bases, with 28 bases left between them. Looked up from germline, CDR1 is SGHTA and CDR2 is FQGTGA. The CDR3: CASTLDSEVAGGGIQYF. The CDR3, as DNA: TGTGCCAGCACCCTAGATTCGGAGGTCGCTGGAGGGGGCATTCAGTACTTC.

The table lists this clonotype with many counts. The CDR3 region is CASSGTGERRETQYF. The CDR3 nucleotides read TGTGCCAGCAGCGGGACAGGGGAACGGCGAGAGACCCAGTACTTC. The J gene is TRBJ2-5, the V gene TRBV7-2; TRBD1 aligns across 10 bases. Germline CDR1 reads SGHTA; CDR2 reads FQGNSA. The CDR3 spans 15 residues. Trimming cost V 5 bases and J 4 bases; bases outside gene matches: 7.

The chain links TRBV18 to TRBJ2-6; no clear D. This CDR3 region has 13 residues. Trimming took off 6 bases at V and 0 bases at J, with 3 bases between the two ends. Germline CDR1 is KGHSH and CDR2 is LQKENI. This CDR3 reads CASSASGANVLTF. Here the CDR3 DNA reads TGTGCCAGCTCGGCCTCTGGGGCCAACGTCCTGACTTTC. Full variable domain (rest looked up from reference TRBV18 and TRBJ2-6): NAGVMQNPRHLVRRRGQEARLRCSPMKGHSHVYWYRQLPEEGLKFMVYLQKENIIDESGMPKERFSAEFPKEGPSILRIQQVVRGDSAAYFCASSASGANVLTFGAGSRLTVL.

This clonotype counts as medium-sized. CDR3 in amino acids: CASSQPSGGRNEQFF. CDR3 in DNA: TGCGCCAGCAGCCAGCCCAGCGGGGGTAGGAATGAGCAGTTCTTC. The V and J genes are TRBV4-3 and TRBJ2-1; 8 bases match TRBD2. Per germline, CDR1 LGHNA and CDR2 YSLEER. V gave up 3 bases and J gave up 7 bases; unmatched junction bases: 8. CDR3 size: 15 residues.

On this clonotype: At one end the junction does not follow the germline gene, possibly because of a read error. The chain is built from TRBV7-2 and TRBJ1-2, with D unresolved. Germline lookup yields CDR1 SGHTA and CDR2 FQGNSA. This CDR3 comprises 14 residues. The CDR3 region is CASSIRNSNSGYTF. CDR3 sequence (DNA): TGTGCCAGCAGCATCAGGAATTCTAACTCTGGCTACACCTTC.

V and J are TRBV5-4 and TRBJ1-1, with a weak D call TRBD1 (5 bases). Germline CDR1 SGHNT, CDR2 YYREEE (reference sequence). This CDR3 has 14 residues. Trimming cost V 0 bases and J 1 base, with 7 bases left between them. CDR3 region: CASSLAGPNTEAFF. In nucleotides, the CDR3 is TGTGCCAGCAGCTTGGCAGGGCCGAACACTGAAGCTTTCTTT.

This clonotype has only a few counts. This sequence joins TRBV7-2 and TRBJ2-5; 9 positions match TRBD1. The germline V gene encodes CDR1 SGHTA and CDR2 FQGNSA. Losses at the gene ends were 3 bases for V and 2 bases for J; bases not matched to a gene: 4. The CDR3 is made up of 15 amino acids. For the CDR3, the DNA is TGTGCCAGCAGCTTGGACAGGGGCCCACAAGAGACCCAGTACTTC. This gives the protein CASSLDRGPQETQYF.

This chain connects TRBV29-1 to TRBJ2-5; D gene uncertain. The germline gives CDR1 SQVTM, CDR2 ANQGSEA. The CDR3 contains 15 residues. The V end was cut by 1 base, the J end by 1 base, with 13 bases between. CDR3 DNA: TGCAGCGTTGAAGCCTGGGCAGCCATCCAAGAGACCCAGTACTTC. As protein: CSVEAWAAIQETQYF.

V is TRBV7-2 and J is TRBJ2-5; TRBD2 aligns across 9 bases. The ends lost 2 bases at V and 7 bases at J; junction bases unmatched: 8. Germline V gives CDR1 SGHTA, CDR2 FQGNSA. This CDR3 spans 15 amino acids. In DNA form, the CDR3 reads TGTGCCAGCAGCTTAACTAGCGGGTGGAAGGTGACCCAGTACTTC. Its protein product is CASSLTSGWKVTQYF.

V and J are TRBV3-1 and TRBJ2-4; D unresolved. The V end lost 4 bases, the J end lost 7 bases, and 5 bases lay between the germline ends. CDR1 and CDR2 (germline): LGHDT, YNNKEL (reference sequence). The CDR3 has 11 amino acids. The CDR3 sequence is CASSRYNIQYF. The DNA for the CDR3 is TGTGCCAGCAGCCGCTATAACATTCAGTACTTC.

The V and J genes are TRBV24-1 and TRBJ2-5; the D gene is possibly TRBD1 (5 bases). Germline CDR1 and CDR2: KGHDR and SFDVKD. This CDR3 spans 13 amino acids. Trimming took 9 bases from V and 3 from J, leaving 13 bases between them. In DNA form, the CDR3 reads TGTGCCACCTCCGACAGACACAAAGAGACCCAGTACTTC. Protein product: CATSDRHKETQYF.

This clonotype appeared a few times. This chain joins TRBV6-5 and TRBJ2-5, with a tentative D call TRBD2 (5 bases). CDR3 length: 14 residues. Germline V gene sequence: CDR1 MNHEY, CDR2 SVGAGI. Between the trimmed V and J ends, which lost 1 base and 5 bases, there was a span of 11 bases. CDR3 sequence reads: CASSYYPRGETQYF. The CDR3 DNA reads TGTGCCAGCAGTTACTACCCGCGCGGGGAGACCCAGTACTTC.

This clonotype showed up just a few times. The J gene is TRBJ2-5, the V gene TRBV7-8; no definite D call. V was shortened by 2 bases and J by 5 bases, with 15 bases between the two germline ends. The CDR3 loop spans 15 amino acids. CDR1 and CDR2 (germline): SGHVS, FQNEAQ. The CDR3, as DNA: TGTGCCAGCAGCTTACGGTTTAAGGGCAGGGAGACCCAGTACTTC. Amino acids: CASSLRFKGRETQYF. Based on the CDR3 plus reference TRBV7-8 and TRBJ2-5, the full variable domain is GAGVSQSPRYKVAKRGQDVALRCDPISGHVSLFWYQQALGQGPEFLTYFQNEAQLDKSGLPSDRFFAERPEGSVSTLKIQRTQQEDSAVYLCASSLRFKGRETQYFGPGTRLLVL.

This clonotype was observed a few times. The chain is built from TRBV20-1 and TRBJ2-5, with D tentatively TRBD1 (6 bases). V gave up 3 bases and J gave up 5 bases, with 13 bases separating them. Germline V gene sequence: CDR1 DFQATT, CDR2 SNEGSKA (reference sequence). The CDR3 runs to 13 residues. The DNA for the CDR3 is TGCAGTGCTAGTGACGACAGGCAGGAGACCCAGTACTTC. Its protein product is CSASDDRQETQYF.

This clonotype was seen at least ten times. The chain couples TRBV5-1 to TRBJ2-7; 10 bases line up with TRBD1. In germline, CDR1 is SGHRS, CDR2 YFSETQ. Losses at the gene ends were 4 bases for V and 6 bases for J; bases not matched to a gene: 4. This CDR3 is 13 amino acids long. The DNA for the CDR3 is TGCGCCAGCAGCAAGGGGGACAGGGGCGAGCAGTACGTC. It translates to CASSKGDRGEQYV.

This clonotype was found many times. The CDR3 loop reads CASSLATEETQYF. CDR3 in DNA: TGCGCCAGCAGCTTAGCCACCGAAGAGACCCAGTACTTC. This rearrangement joins TRBV5-1 to TRBJ2-5; D is unclear. Germline V gene data show CDR1 as SGHRS and CDR2 as YFSETQ. V lost 2 bases and J lost 3, with 8 bases in between. The CDR3 has 13 residues.

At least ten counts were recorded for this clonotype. CDR3 in DNA: TGTGCCAGCAGCGGAGCCGATGTCGACCGGGAAGATACGCAGTATTTT. It codes for CASSGADVDREDTQYF. The chain links TRBV7-8 to TRBJ2-3; possibly TRBD2 for D (5 bases). This CDR3 has 16 residues. Germline V gives CDR1 SGHVS, CDR2 FQNEAQ. Trimming shortened V by 5 bases and J by 5 bases, and 20 bases separated the two germline ends.

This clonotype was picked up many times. The chain's CDR3 is CASSSRTSGGDTQYF. The CDR3 region has the DNA TGTGCCAGCAGCTCACGGACTAGCGGGGGGGATACGCAGTATTTT. The chain is built from TRBV7-2 and TRBJ2-3; 14 bases match TRBD2. This CDR3 region has 15 residues. Germline V gives CDR1 SGHTA, CDR2 FQGNSA. With 4 bases clipped from V and 6 bases from J, the junction kept 3 bases outside the gene matches.

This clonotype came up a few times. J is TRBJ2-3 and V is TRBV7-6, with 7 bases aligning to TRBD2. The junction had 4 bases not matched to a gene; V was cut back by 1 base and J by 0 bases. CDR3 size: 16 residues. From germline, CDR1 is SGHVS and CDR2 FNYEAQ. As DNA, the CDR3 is TGTGCCAGCAGCTTAGGAGCGGGGACTAGCACAGATACGCAGTATTTT. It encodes CASSLGAGTSTDTQYF. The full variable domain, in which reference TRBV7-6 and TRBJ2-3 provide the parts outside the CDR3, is GAGVSQSPRYKVTKRGQDVALRCDPISGHVSLYWYRQALGQGPEFLTYFNYEAQQDKSGLPNDRFSAERPEGSISTLTIQRTEQRDSAMYRCASSLGAGTSTDTQYFGPGTRLTVL.

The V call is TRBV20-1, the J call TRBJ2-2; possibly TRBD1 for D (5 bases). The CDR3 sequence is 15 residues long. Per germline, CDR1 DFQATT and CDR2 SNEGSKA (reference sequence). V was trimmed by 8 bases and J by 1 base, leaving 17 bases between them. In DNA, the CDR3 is TGCAGTTCCTATAAGGGGTCTTTGAACACCGGGGAGCTGTTTTTT. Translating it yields CSSYKGSLNTGELFF.

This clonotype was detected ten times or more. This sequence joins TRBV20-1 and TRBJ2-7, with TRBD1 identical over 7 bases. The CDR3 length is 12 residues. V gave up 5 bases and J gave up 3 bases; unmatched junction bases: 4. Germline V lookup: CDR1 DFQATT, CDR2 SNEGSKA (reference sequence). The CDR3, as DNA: TGCAGTGCTGGGAGACAGGGCTACGAGCAGTACTTC. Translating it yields CSAGRQGYEQYF.

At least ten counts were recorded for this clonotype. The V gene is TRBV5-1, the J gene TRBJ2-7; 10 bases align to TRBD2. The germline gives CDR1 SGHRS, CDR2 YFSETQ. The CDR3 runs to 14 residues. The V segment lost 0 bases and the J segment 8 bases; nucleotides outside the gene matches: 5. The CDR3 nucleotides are TGCGCCAGCAGCTTGGAATTAGCGGGGGGAAAGCAGTACGTC. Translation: CASSLELAGGKQYV.

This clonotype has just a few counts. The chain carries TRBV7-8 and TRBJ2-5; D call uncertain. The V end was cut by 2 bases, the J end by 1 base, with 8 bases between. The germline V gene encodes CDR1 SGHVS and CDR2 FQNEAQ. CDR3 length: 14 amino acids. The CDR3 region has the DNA TGTGCCAGCAGCTTAAGTTTCAGCCAAGAGACCCAGTACTTC. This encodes CASSLSFSQETQYF.